Given below is one T cell receptor (beta chain) in context. This clonotype was seen ten or more times. No antigen is known for it. No much larger clone exists at a distance of one base, and base qualities are not known. The sample comes from a study of T-cell reconstitution after alpha-beta-depleted transplantation in children (dated by TCRdb to about 2016). The study in broad terms: Using TCR repertoire profiling, the study followed T-cell immune reconstitution in a quantitative way in children after TCRalphabeta/CD19-depleted allogeneic hematopoietic cell transplantation.

The library was generated by PCR. The sample was run on an Illumina HiSeq 2500. TCR libraries were prepared with molecular barcoding, using unique molecular identifiers to normalize TCRbeta repertoire quantification. TCRdb ran its own pipeline on the public reads, namely fastp trimming at Q25 and MiXCR clone calling, and kept in-frame beta chains. Rows with one shared CDR3 protein collapse into an entry with the most common genes and DNA. Within this sample are 450,000 to 600,000 distinct CDR3 sequences, with around 17% of them counted one time only. 3.3% of the sample is held by the ten biggest clonotypes. Sequencing used PBMCs from the stem cell graft donor, obtained from the stem cell graft. The clonotype was recovered from a human donor who donated a stem cell graft to a child with acute lymphoblastic leukemia.

CDR3 loop: CASSLGDPFVTSTDTQYF. The bases are TGTGCCAGCAGCTTAGGGGATCCGTTTGTTACCAGCACAGATACGCAGTATTTT. The chain is made from TRBV11-2 and TRBJ2-3; there is no confident call for the D gene. The CDR3 covers 18 residues, taking in both the cysteine and the phenylalanine. Only CDR3 DNA remains: 54 bases, in frame from the first base. The V end loses 1 base and the J end loses 0 bases, and a stretch of 17 bases separates them. According to the germline V gene, CDR1 reads SGHAT and CDR2 reads FQNNGV.